These T cell receptor beta chains were read from a single sample in a study of radiotherapy plus CTLA-4 blockade in lung cancer. Profiling relied on immunoSEQ multiplex PCR, and the TCRdb table lists in-frame clones only, not all of them. This table has some 50,000 clones, roughly 76% appearing once. Sequenced here: peripheral blood, sampled from a patient treated with radiotherapy plus ipilimumab. The receptor source for this set is a human donor with non-small cell lung cancer who had stable disease on radiotherapy plus ipilimumab. Both conserved end residues are part of each CDR3. Fields, in order: clone size, D gene, V gene, J gene, CDR3 DNA, CDR3 protein. D genes are given only for firm matches. Part of the rows lack a size; the others show once, few, many or a class for expanded clones.

abundance: -; d_gene: TRBD1; v_gene: TRBV10-1; j_gene: TRBJ2-5; CDR3nt: TGCGCCAGCAGTGCCGGGACAGGGGGTCGAGAGACCCAGTACTTC; CDR3aa: CASSAGTGGRETQYF
abundance: -; d_gene: TRBD1; v_gene: TRBV6-1; j_gene: TRBJ1-2; CDR3nt: TGTGCCAGCATTCCCGGACAGGGGAACTATGGCTACACCTTC; CDR3aa: CASIPGQGNYGYTF
abundance: -; d_gene: -; v_gene: TRBV6-5; j_gene: TRBJ1-2; CDR3nt: TGTGCCAGCAGTAACTCACCGATCTATGGCTACACCTTC; CDR3aa: CASSNSPIYGYTF
abundance: -; d_gene: -; v_gene: TRBV15; j_gene: TRBJ2-6; CDR3nt: TGTGCCACCAGCAGAGAGGGGGACGTCCTGACTTTC; CDR3aa: CATSREGDVLTF
abundance: few; d_gene: -; v_gene: TRBV29-1; j_gene: TRBJ2-5; CDR3nt: TGCAGCGTCGGACTTCCCCAAGAGACCCAGTACTTC; CDR3aa: CSVGLPQETQYF
abundance: -; d_gene: -; v_gene: TRBV4-2; j_gene: TRBJ2-3; CDR3nt: TGTGCCAGCACGGCAATAGGTGTCACAGGTACGCAGTATTTT; CDR3aa: CASTAIGVTGTQYF
abundance: -; d_gene: -; v_gene: TRBV5-1; j_gene: TRBJ1-1; CDR3nt: TGCGCCAGCAGCTTGGGGTTTACCCCTCCGACTGAAGCTTTCTTT; CDR3aa: CASSLGFTPPTEAFF
abundance: -; d_gene: TRBD2; v_gene: TRBV27; j_gene: TRBJ2-5; CDR3nt: TGTGCCAGCAGCCGAACTAGCGGGAGGCAAGAGACCCAGTACTTC; CDR3aa: CASSRTSGRQETQYF
abundance: few; d_gene: TRBD1; v_gene: TRBV7-2; j_gene: TRBJ1-1; CDR3nt: TGTGCCAGCAGCTTAGGCGGCTCAGGGGGCACTGAAGCTTTCTTT; CDR3aa: CASSLGGSGGTEAFF
abundance: few; d_gene: -; v_gene: TRBV9; j_gene: TRBJ2-3; CDR3nt: TGTGCCAGCAGCGTAGAGGCAGCTAGCACAGATACGCAGTATTTT; CDR3aa: CASSVEAASTDTQYF
abundance: -; d_gene: -; v_gene: TRBV7-9; j_gene: TRBJ2-6; CDR3nt: TGTGCCAGCAGCTTAGATTTGCTCCTCTCTGGGGCCAACGTCCTGACTTTC; CDR3aa: CASSLDLLLSGANVLTF
abundance: -; d_gene: TRBD1; v_gene: TRBV2; j_gene: TRBJ2-7; CDR3nt: TGTGCCAGCAGTGAGTTGGGGACAGGGCTCTACGAGCAGTACTTC; CDR3aa: CASSELGTGLYEQYF
abundance: -; d_gene: TRBD1; v_gene: TRBV6-1; j_gene: TRBJ2-5; CDR3nt: TGTGCCAGCAGTGATCCGGGACAGCTAAGTCTCCCTGCCCAGTACTTC; CDR3aa: CASSDPGQLSLPAQYF
abundance: -; d_gene: -; v_gene: TRBV2; j_gene: TRBJ1-2; CDR3nt: TGTGCCAGCAGTGAACGAGGGGATGGCTACACCTTC; CDR3aa: CASSERGDGYTF
abundance: -; d_gene: -; v_gene: TRBV12-5; j_gene: TRBJ1-5; CDR3nt: TGTGCTAGTGGCTATCAGGGGCATCAGCCCCAGCATTTT; CDR3aa: CASGYQGHQPQHF
abundance: -; d_gene: TRBD1; v_gene: TRBV10-3; j_gene: TRBJ1-2; CDR3nt: TGTGCCGTCCCACAGGGGCCCCCTAACTATGGCTACACCTTC; CDR3aa: CAVPQGPPNYGYTF
abundance: -; d_gene: TRBD1; v_gene: TRBV7-9; j_gene: TRBJ1-2; CDR3nt: TGTGCCAGCAGCTCGGACAGGGGAGACGGCTACACCTTC; CDR3aa: CASSSDRGDGYTF
abundance: -; d_gene: -; v_gene: TRBV4-1; j_gene: TRBJ2-5; CDR3nt: TGCGCCAGCAGCCAAGACAGGGTGAGGGTATCCCAAGAGACCCAGTACTTC; CDR3aa: CASSQDRVRVSQETQYF